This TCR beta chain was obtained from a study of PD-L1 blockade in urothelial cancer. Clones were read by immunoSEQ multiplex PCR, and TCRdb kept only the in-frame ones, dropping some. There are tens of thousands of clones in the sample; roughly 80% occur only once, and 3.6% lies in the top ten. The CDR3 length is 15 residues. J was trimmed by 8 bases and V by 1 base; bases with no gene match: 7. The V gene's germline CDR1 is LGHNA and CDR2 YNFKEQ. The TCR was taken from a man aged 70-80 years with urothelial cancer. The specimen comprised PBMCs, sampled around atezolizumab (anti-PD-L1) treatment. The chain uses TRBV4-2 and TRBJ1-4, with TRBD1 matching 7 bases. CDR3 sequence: CASSQAGGRNEKLFF. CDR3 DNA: TGTGCCAGCAGCCAAGCAGGGGGGCGGAACGAAAAACTGTTTTTT.